These 8 T cell receptor beta chains were sequenced from one sample in a study of T cells in Graves' hyperthyroidism and ophthalmopathy. Amplification of TCR beta CDR3 regions was performed using RNA transcripts as template. Primed by the HTBI set, a first-round RT-PCR was run on the TCR CDR3. Via MiXCR, TCRdb re-called the multiplex PCR reads, giving one row per CDR3 protein. The sample contains approximately 740,000 distinct CDR3 sequences, 14% of which appear only once. Sequencing input: blood. Every receptor here comes from a woman aged 18-29 years with Graves' hyperthyroidism.

This clonotype was seen many times. V and J are TRBV7-2 and TRBJ2-7, with 13 bases identical to TRBD2. There are 19 residues in the CDR3. Germline V gene lookup returns CDR1 SGHTA and CDR2 FQGNSA. The V and J ends lost 3 bases and 7 bases, in that order; junction bases with no gene match: 18. The CDR3 bases are TGTGCCAGCAGCTTTGCCGGTGGACTAGCGGGAGCTCCAGCGGGTGAGCAGTACTTC. Encoded protein: CASSFAGGLAGAPAGEQYF.

CDR3 region: CASSVMSAPSHSNTQYF. DNA for the CDR3: TGTGCCAGCAGCGTCATGTCGGCTCCCTCTCACAGTAATACGCAGTATTTT. The rearrangement uses TRBV9 and TRBJ2-3, with unresolved D. Looked up from germline, CDR1 is SGDLS and CDR2 is YYNGEE. V lost 2 bases to trimming and J lost 7 bases, with 23 bases between them. There are 17 residues in the CDR3.

The table lists this clonotype with a few counts. The chain couples TRBV29-1 to TRBJ2-1; TRBD1 matches at 8 bases. This CDR3 has 13 residues. Germline V gene sequence: CDR1 SQVTM, CDR2 ANQGSEA. Trimming removed 5 bases from V and 10 bases from J; junction bases left unmatched: 10. The CDR3 protein is CSVSLDRGYEQFF. CDR3 sequence (DNA): TGCAGCGTTAGCCTCGACAGGGGCTACGAGCAGTTCTTC.

The gene calls are TRBV19 and TRBJ2-2; TRBD2 matches at 12 bases. CDR1 and CDR2 from the germline V gene are LNHDA and SQIVND (reference sequence). This CDR3 contains 15 residues. The trim removed 10 bases at V and 3 bases at J, leaving 6 bases unmatched. CDR3 nucleotides: TGTGCCACCCAGGCTAGCGGGAGGGACACCGGGGAGCTGTTTTTT. Protein: CATQASGRDTGELFF.

J is TRBJ2-7 and V is TRBV25-1; 9 nucleotides match TRBD2. The length of the CDR3 is 15 residues. J lost 5 bases, V lost 3 bases, and 8 bases had no gene match. CDR1 is MGHDK and CDR2 is SYGVNS in the germline V gene. Here the CDR3 reads CASSEWTSDTNEQYF. The CDR3 DNA reads TGTGCCAGCAGTGAGTGGACTAGCGATACCAACGAGCAGTACTTC.

In its sample, this clonotype was seen many times. The V gene is TRBV11-3, the J gene TRBJ2-7; no firm D call. V was shortened by 2 bases and J by 5 bases, with 7 bases between the two germline ends. CDR1 and CDR2 (germline): SGHNT, YENEEA. CDR3 length equals 12 residues. The DNA of the CDR3 is TGTGCCAGCAGCTTATCGGTTCACGAGCAGTACTTC. Encoded protein: CASSLSVHEQYF.

The V gene is TRBV20-1, the J gene TRBJ1-5; D ambiguous. V lost 3 bases and J lost 0, with 15 bases in between. Germline CDR1 and CDR2: DFQATT and SNEGSKA (reference sequence). The CDR3 has 16 amino acids. The CDR3 DNA reads TGCAGTGCTAGTAGTTGGCAGACTCGTAGCAATCAGCCCCAGCATTTT. Its protein is CSASSWQTRSNQPQHF.

The genes are TRBV19 and TRBJ2-1; TRBD2 agrees at 9 bases. The V and J ends lost 3 bases and 0 bases, in that order; junction bases with no gene match: 15. Germline CDR1 and CDR2: LNHDA and SQIVND (reference sequence). The CDR3 has 20 amino acids. CDR3 DNA: TGTGCCAGTAGTATGGGGGGGGGACTAGCCGTCCAAGGCTCCTACAATGAGCAGTTCTTC. This gives the protein CASSMGGGLAVQGSYNEQFF.